Presented here are 14 T cell receptor beta chains from one specimen sequenced in a study of OX40 agonist ivuxolimab in advanced cancers. Measured with immunoSEQ multiplex PCR; TCRdb has only the in-frame clones, and not every one. The profile shows 50,000 to 65,000 clones, 85% to 90% of them singletons. The specimen was CD4+ or CD8+ T cells sorted from blood, collected in a trial of the OX40 agonist ivuxolimab. These receptors were obtained from an adult with an advanced solid tumor such as melanoma, head and neck, liver or kidney cancer.

The rearrangement uses TRBV5-8 and TRBJ1-1; a possible D gene is TRBD1 (6 bases). The CDR3 spans 15 residues. Germline CDR1 SGHTS, CDR2 YDEGEE. The V end was cut by 3 bases, the J end by 4 bases, with 16 bases between. The CDR3 coding sequence is TGTGCCAGCAGCTCCCCGGGACACCGAATCACTGAAGCTTTCTTT. Protein sequence: CASSSPGHRITEAFF.

This chain uses TRBV6-5 with TRBJ1-1, with TRBD1 matching 7 bases. The CDR3 runs 16 residues. Germline V gene sequence: CDR1 MNHEY, CDR2 SVGAGI. With 4 bases clipped from V and 0 bases from J, the junction kept 8 bases outside the gene matches. CDR3 sequence: CASSSARGRVNTEAFF. The CDR3 DNA sequence: TGTGCCAGCAGTTCAGCGAGGGGGCGAGTGAACACTGAAGCTTTCTTT.

The genes are TRBV5-5 and TRBJ1-3; no firm D call. The CDR3 consists of 15 residues. Trimming stripped 0 bases from V and 0 bases from J, with 7 bases between. Germline values: CDR1 SGHKS, CDR2 YYEKEE (reference sequence). In nucleotides, the CDR3 is TGTGCCAGCAGCTTGGGGGCGACCTCTGGAAACACCATATATTTT. It translates to CASSLGATSGNTIYF.

J is TRBJ1-1 and V is TRBV11-2; no firm D call. The CDR3 is 16 residues long. V was trimmed by 1 base and J by 0 bases, leaving 12 bases between them. The germline gives CDR1 SGHAT, CDR2 FQNNGV. The CDR3 DNA reads as TGTGCCAGCAGCTTAGGCCATAGGGTGGTGAACACTGAAGCTTTCTTT. Translating gives CASSLGHRVVNTEAFF.

The V call is TRBV4-1, the J call TRBJ2-2; 8 nucleotides align to TRBD1. Germline values: CDR1 MGHRA, CDR2 YSYEKL. This CDR3 comprises 15 residues. Trimming at V came to 4 bases and at J to 5 bases, leaving 6 bases not matched to a gene. The CDR3 loop is CASSPDRGATGELFF. DNA of the CDR3: TGCGCCAGCAGCCCAGACAGGGGAGCTACCGGGGAGCTGTTTTTT.

This clone was observed a handful of times. The CDR3 sequence is CASSPGEYYGYTF. In nucleotides, the CDR3 is TGTGCCAGCTCACCCGGGGAATACTATGGCTACACCTTC. This chain joins TRBV18 and TRBJ1-2, with D unclear. The V end lost 3 bases, the J end lost 3 bases, and 8 bases lay between the germline ends. The germline V gene encodes CDR1 KGHSH and CDR2 LQKENI. CDR3 length: 13 residues.

The rearrangement uses TRBV11-3 and TRBJ2-7; the D is unclear. This CDR3 is built from 12 residues. Germline V gene data show CDR1 as SGHNT and CDR2 as YENEEA. The V end was cut by 3 bases, the J end by 6 bases, with 9 bases between. The CDR3 sequence is CASSFGNREQYF. DNA for the CDR3: TGTGCCAGCAGCTTTGGAAACCGCGAGCAGTACTTC.

This clone was observed a handful of times. The chain has TRBV19 and TRBJ1-5; D is possibly TRBD1 (6 bases). The CDR3 has 15 amino acids. The ends were cut back, 8 bases at V and 9 bases at J, with 23 bases in the middle. Germline V gene sequence: CDR1 LNHDA, CDR2 SQIVND (reference sequence). The CDR3 loop is CASGPVGALDRPQHF. CDR3 bases: TGTGCCAGTGGGCCGGTGGGGGCTTTGGATCGGCCCCAGCATTTT.

The rearrangement uses TRBV19 and TRBJ2-2; perhaps D is TRBD1 or TRBD2 (5 bases each). Trimming left V 7 bases short and J 3 bases short, with 12 bases between. Looked up from germline, CDR1 is LNHDA and CDR2 is SQIVND (reference sequence). This CDR3 is 14 amino acids long. This CDR3 is CASKAGTHTGELFF. The CDR3 DNA reads TGTGCCAGTAAAGCAGGGACCCACACCGGGGAGCTGTTTTTT.

The gene calls are TRBV15 and TRBJ2-3; 8 nucleotides match TRBD1. V shed 3 bases, J shed 3 bases, and the junction held 11 bases outside the gene matches. In germline, CDR1 is LNHNV, CDR2 YYDKDF (reference sequence). The CDR3 sequence is 17 residues long. Written as DNA, the CDR3 is TGTGCCACCAGCAGGGGTATCGGGACAGGCCTAACAGATACGCAGTATTTT. Translation gives CATSRGIGTGLTDTQYF.

The chain couples TRBV6-6 to TRBJ1-2; a weak D match, TRBD1 (5 bases). Germline V gene data show CDR1 as MNHNY and CDR2 as SVGAGI (reference sequence). The CDR3 is 15 residues long. The V and J ends lost 0 bases and 3 bases respectively, with 11 bases between them. CDR3 DNA sequence: TGTGCCAGCAGTTACTCCGGGACCCGATACTATGGCTACACCTTC. It specifies CASSYSGTRYYGYTF.

CDR3 DNA sequence: TGTGCCAGCAGCTTTACAGGATCTCGGACCTACGAGCAGTACTTC. Translation gives CASSFTGSRTYEQYF. J is TRBJ2-7 and V is TRBV5-4, with a tentative D call TRBD1 (5 bases). The V gene's germline CDR1 is SGHNT and CDR2 YYREEE (reference sequence). The V gene lost 2 bases and the J gene lost 2 bases, with 14 bases spanning the gap. This CDR3 comprises 15 residues.

The chain is built from TRBV4-3 and TRBJ1-2, with D tentatively TRBD1 (5 bases). With 0 bases removed from V and 5 bases from J, the gap between germline ends came to 16 bases. This CDR3 spans 16 amino acids. The germline gives CDR1 LGHNA, CDR2 YSLEER. The CDR3 reads CASSQDPGNRPYGYTF. The DNA for the CDR3 is TGCGCCAGCAGCCAAGATCCAGGGAACCGTCCTTATGGCTACACCTTC.

The chain links TRBV9 to TRBJ1-3; 12 bases line up with TRBD2. The DNA end is a closer match to TRBJ2-2, so the J assignment may be wrong. From germline, CDR1 is SGDLS and CDR2 YYNGEE. The CDR3 contains 18 residues. The CDR3 region has the DNA TGTGCCAGCAGATCTAGCGGGAGGGCCAAATCGAACACCGGGGAGCTGTTTTTT. The encoded protein is CASRSSGRAKSNTGELFF.